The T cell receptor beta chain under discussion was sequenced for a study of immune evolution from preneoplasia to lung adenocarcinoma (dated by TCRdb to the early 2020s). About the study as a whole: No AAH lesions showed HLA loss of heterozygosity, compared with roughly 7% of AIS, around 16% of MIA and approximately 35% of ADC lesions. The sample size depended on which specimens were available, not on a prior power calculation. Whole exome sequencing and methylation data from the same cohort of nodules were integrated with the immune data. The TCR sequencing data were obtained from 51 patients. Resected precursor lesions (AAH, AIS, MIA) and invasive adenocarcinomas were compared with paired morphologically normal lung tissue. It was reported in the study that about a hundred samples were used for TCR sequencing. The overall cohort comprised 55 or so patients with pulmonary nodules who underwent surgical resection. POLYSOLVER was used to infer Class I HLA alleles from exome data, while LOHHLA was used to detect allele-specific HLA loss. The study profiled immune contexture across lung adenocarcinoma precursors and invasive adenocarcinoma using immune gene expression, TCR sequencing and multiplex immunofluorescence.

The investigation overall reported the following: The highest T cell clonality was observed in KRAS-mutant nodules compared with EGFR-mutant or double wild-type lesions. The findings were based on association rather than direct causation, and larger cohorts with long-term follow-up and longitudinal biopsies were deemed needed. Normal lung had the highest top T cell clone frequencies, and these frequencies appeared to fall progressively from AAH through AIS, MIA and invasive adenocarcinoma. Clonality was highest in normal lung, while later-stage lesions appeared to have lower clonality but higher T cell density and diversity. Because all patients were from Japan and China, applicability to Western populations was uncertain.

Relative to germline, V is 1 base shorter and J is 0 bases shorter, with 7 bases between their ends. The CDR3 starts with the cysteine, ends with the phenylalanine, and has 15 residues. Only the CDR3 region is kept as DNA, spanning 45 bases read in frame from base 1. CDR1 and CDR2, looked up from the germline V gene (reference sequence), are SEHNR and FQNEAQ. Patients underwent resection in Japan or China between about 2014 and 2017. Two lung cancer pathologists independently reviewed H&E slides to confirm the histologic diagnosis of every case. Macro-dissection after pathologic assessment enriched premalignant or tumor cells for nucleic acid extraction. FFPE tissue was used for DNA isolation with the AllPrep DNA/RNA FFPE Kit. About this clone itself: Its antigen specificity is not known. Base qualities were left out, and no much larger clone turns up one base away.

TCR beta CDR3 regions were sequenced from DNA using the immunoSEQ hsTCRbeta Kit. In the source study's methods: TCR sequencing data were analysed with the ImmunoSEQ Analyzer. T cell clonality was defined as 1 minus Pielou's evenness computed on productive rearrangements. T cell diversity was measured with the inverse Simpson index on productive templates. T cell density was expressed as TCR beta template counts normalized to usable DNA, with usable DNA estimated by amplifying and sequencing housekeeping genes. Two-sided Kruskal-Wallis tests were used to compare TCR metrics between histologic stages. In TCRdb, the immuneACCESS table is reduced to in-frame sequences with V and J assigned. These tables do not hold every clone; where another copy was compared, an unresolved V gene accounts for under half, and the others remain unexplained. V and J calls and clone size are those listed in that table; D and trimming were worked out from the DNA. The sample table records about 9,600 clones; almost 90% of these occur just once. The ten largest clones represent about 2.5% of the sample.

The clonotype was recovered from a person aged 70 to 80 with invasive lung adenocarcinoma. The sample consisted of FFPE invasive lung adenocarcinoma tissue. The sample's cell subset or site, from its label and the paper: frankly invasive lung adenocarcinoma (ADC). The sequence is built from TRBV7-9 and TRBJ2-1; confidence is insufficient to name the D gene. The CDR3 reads CASSLGASSYNEQFF. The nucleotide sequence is TGTGCCAGCAGCTTAGGGGCAAGCTCCTACAATGAGCAGTTCTTC. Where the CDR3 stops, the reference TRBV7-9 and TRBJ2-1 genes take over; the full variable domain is DTGVSQNPRHKITKRGQNVTFRCDPISEHNRLYWYRQTLGQGPEFLTYFQNEAQLEKSRLLSDRFSAERPKGSFSTLEIQRTEQGDSAMYLCASSLGASSYNEQFFGPGTRLTVL.